Here is one T cell receptor beta chain with its context. Its antigen remains unknown. Building of the TCR beta libraries involved iRepertoire HTBI primers and Arm-PCR of CDR3 regions. In TCRdb, the multiplex PCR reads were re-called with MiXCR into one record per CDR3 protein. The table lists approximately 540,000 distinct CDR3 sequences, 12% of them singletons. Trimming left V 10 bases short and J 7 bases short, with 13 bases between. There are 11 residues in the CDR3. Per the germline V gene, CDR1 is MNHEY and CDR2 is SVGEGT. This entry is derived from a study of regulatory T cells in long-lasting Graves disease. Study-wide findings and caveats: Persistent Graves' patients showed less TCR diversity than newly diagnosed ones. With persistent disease, TRBV28, TRBJ1-2 and TRBJ2-5 were the favored segments.

Described time point: newly diagnosed GD, antithyroid drugs for less than 3 months. Generation of the TCR library employed RNA extracted from PBMCs. The patient group derived from an endocrinology department in Xi'an, China. A further study also used this sample, focusing on T cells in Graves' hyperthyroidism and ophthalmopathy. That work states: Aged 18 to 65, the patients had hyperthyroidism that was newly diagnosed and had lasted under 2 months.

The chain combines TRBV6-2 or TRBV6-3 with TRBJ1-1, with D tentatively TRBD1 (6 bases). Specimen: peripheral blood mononuclear cells (PBMCs), collected at new diagnosis, from a patient treated with antithyroid drugs. The origin of this receptor is a woman under 40 with Graves disease. CDR3 region: CATKKGVEAFF. The CDR3 DNA reads TGTGCCACCAAGAAGGGGGTTGAAGCTTTCTTT.